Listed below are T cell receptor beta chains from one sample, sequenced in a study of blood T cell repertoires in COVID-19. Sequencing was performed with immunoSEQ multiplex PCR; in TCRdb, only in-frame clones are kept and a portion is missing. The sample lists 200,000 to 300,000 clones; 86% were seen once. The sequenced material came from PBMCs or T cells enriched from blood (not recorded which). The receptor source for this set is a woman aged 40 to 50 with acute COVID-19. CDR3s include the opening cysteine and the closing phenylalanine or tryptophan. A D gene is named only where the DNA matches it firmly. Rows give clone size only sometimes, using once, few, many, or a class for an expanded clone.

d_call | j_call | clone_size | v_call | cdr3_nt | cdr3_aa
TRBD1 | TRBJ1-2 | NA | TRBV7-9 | TGTGCCAGCGAGGCAGGGGGTAACTATGGCTACACCTTC | CASEAGGNYGYTF
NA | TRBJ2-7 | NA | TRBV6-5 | TGTGCCACAGGCCCTGGCTACGAGCAGTACTTC | CATGPGYEQYF
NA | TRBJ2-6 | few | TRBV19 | TGTGCCAGTAGCGCTCGTAGCTCTGGGGCCAACGTCCTGACTTTC | CASSARSSGANVLTF
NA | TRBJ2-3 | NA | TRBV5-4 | TGTGCCAGCAGCTTGTCGGGACTCGGCACAGATACGCAGTATTTT | CASSLSGLGTDTQYF
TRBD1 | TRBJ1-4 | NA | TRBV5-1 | TGCGCCAGCAGCTTGGACGACAGGGGCGGTAATGAAAAACTGTTTTTT | CASSLDDRGGNEKLFF
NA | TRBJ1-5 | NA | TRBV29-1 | NA | CSVEVGQGSRHF
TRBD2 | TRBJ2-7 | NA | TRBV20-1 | TGCAGTGCTAGTGGGCGGGAGGGCCGATACGAGCAGTACTTC | CSASGREGRYEQYF
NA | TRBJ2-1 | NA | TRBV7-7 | TGTGCTAGCAGCTCCGATGACGGCAGGGCTAATGAGCAGTTCTTC | CASSSDDGRANEQFF
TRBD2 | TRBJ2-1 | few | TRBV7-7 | TGTGCTAGCAGCTTAGCGGAAGGGGGGACTAGCGGGATAAATGAGCAGTTCTTC | CASSLAEGGTSGINEQFF
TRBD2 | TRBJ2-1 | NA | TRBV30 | TGTGCCTGGGGACTAGCGGGAGTCCTTGAGCAGTTCTTC | CAWGLAGVLEQFF
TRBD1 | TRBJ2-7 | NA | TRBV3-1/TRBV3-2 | TGTGCCAGCAGCCCCCGACAGGGCTTGGGCGAGCAGTACTTC | CASSPRQGLGEQYF
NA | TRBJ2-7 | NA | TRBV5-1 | TGCGCCAGCGGCCTAGCGACCAACGAGCAGTACTTC | CASGLATNEQYF
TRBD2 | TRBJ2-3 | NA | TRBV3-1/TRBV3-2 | TGTGCCAGCAGCCACAGCGGGAGTGGGACAGATACGCAGTATTTT | CASSHSGSGTDTQYF
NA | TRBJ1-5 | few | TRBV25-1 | TGTGCCAGCAGCGGGCGGGCAGATAGCAATCAGCCCCAGCATTTT | CASSGRADSNQPQHF
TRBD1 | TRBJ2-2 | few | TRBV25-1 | TGTGCCAGCCGTAAAGGGCAGGGGGCGAGCCCCGGGGAGCTGTTTTTT | CASRKGQGASPGELFF
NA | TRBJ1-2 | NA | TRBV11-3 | TGTGCCAGCAGCGTCCGGGACAAGAATTACACCTTC | CASSVRDKNYTF
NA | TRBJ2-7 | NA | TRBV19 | TGTGCCAGTAGTATATCAGGGGCCGGAGCCTACGAGCAGTACTTC | CASSISGAGAYEQYF
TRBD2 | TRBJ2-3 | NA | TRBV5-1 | TGCGCCAGCAGCCGGGAGGTGGTTGGCACAGATACGCAGTATTTT | CASSREVVGTDTQYF
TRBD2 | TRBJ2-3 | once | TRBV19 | TGTGCCAGTAGTATAGATGGCCAAGCGGGAGGGTTCACAGATACGCAGTATTTT | CASSIDGQAGGFTDTQYF
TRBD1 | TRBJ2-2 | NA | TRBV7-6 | TGTGCCAGCAGCTACCCCGGGACAGGGAGGGCCGGGGAGCTGTTTTTT | CASSYPGTGRAGELFF
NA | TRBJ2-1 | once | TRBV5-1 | TGCGCCAGCAGCTTGGAATGGGATGACAGCCCCAATGAGCAGTTCTTC | CASSLEWDDSPNEQFF
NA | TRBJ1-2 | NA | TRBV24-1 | TGTGCCACCAGTGATACCGGGACTAACTATGGCTACACCTTC | CATSDTGTNYGYTF
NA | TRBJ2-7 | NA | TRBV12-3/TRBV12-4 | TGTGCCAGCAGTTTATCTCACACCTACGAGCAGTACTTC | CASSLSHTYEQYF
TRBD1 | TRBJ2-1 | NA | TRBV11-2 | TGTGCCACACAGGGGCCGGCGAACAATGAGCAGTTCTTC | CATQGPANNEQFF